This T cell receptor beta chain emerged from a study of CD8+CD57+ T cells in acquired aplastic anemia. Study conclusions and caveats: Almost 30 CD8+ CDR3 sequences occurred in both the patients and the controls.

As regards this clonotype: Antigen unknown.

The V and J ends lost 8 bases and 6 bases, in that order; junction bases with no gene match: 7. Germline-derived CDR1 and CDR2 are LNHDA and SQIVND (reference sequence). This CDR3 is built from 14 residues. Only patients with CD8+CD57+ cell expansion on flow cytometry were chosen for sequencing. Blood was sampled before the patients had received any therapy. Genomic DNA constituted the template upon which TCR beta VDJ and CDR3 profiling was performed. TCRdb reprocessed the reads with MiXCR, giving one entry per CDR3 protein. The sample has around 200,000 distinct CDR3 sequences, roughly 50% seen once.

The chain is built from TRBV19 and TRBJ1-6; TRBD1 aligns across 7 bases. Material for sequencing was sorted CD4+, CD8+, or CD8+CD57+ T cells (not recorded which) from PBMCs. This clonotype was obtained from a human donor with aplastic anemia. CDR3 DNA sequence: TGTGCCAGTGGAAACAGGGGAGGTAATTCACCCCTCCACTTT. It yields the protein CASGNRGGNSPLHF.